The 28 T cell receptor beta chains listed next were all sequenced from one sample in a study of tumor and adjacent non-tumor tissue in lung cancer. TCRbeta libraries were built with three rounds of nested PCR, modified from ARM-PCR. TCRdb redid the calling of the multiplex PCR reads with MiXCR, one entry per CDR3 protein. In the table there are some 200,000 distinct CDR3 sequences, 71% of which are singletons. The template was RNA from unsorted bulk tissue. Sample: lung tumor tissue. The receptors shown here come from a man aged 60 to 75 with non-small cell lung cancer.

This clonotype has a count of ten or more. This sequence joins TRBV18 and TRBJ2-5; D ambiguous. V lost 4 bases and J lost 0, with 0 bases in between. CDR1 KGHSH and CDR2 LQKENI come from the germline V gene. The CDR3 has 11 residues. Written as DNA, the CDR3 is TGTGCCAGCTCACACCAAGAGACCCAGTACTTC. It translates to CASSHQETQYF.

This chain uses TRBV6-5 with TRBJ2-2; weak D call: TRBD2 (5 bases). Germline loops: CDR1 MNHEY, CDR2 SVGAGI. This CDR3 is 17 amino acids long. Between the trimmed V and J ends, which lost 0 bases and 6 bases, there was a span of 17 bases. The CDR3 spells CASSYSSARSYAGELFF. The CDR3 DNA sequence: TGTGCCAGCAGTTACTCTAGCGCGCGGTCTTATGCCGGGGAGCTGTTTTTT.

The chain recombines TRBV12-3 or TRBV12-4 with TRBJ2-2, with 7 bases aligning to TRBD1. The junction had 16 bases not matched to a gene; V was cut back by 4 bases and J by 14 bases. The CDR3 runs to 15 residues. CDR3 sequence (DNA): TGTGCCAGCAGTTACCGGACAGGTTCAACCGGTGAACTGTTTTTT. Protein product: CASSYRTGSTGELFF.

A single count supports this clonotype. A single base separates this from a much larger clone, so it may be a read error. The CDR3 region is CASSQGVSNQPQYF. CDR3 DNA: TGTGCCAGCAGTCAGGGGGTTAGCAATCAGCCCCAGTATTTT. The V and J genes are TRBV6-1 and TRBJ1-5; 7 bases are shared with TRBD1. The end of the DNA is better explained by TRBJ2-3, so the J call may be wrong. The V gene's germline CDR1 is MNHNS and CDR2 SASEGT. The CDR3 has 14 amino acids.

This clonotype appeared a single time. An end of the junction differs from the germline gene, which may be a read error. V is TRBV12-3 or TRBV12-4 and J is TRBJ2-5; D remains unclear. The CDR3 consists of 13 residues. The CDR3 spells CASSLGHQETPYF. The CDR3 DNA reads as TGTGCCAGCAGTTTAGGGCACCAAGAGACCCCGTACTTC.

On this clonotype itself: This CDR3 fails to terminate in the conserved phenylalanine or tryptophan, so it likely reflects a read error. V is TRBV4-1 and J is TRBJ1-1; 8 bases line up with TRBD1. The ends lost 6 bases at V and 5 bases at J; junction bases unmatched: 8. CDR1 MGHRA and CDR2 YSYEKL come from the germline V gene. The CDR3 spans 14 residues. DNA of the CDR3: TGCGCCAGCAGTAATGACAGGGGCGGAACTGAAGCTTTCCTT. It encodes CASSNDRGGTEAFL.

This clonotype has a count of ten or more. The CDR3 spells CASSEGGGGDTQYF. The DNA for the CDR3 is TGTGCCAGCAGTGAAGGCGGGGGCGGGGATACGCAGTATTTT. V and J are TRBV6-1 and TRBJ2-3; the D gene is possibly TRBD2 (7 bases). The CDR3 runs to 14 residues. Germline-derived CDR1 and CDR2 are MNHNS and SASEGT. The V end was cut by 1 base, the J end by 6 bases, with 11 bases between.

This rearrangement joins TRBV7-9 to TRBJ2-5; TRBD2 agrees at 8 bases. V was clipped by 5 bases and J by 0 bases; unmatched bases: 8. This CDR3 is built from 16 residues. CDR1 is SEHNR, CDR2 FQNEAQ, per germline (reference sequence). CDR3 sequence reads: CASSPPAGAYQETQYF. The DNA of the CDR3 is TGTGCCAGCAGCCCGCCAGCGGGGGCGTACCAAGAGACCCAGTACTTC.

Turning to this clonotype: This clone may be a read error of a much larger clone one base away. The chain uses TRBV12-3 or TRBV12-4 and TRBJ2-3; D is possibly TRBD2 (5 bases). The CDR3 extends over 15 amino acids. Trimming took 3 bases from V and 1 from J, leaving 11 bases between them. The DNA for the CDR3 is TGTGCCAGCAGTTTTCTAGCTGAATGCACAGATACGCAGTATTTT. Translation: CASSFLAECTDTQYF.

This CDR3 reads CASSYSTGRGLEYGYTF. The DNA for the CDR3 is TGTGCCAGCAGTTACTCGACCGGGAGAGGTTTAGAGTATGGCTACACCTTC. The V gene is TRBV6-5, the J gene TRBJ1-2; D is unresolved. Trimming left V 0 bases short and J 5 bases short, with 19 bases between. The CDR3 consists of 17 residues. CDR1 is MNHEY, CDR2 SVGAGI, per germline.

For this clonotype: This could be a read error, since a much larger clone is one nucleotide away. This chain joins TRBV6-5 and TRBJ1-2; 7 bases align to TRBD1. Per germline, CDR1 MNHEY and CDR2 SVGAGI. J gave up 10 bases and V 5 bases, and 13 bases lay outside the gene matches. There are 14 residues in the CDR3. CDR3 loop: CASSPLTGNHDYTF. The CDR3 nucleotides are TGTGCCAGCAGTCCACTGACAGGGAATCATGACTACACCTTC.

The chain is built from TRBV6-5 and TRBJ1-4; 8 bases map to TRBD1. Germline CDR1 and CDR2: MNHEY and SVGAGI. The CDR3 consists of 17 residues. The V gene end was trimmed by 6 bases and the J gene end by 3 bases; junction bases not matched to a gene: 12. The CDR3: CASSHLNPGGSNEKLFF. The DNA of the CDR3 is TGTGCCAGCAGCCATCTTAATCCAGGGGGCTCTAATGAAAAACTGTTTTTT.

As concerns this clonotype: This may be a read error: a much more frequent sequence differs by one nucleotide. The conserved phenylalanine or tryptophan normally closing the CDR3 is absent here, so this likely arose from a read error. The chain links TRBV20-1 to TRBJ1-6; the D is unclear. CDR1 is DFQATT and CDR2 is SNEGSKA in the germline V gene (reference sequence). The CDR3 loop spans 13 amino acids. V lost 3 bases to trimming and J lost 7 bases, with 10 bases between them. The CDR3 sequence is CSARATGNSPLHL. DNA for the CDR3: TGCAGTGCTAGGGCGACGGGGAATTCACCCCTCCACCTT.

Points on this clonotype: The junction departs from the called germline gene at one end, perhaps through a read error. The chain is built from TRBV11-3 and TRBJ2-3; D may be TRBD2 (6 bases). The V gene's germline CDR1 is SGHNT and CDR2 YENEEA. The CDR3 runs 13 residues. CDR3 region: CVSSLEMRGGEYF. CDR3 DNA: TGTGTCAGCAGCTTAGAGATGAGAGGAGGGGAGTATTTT.

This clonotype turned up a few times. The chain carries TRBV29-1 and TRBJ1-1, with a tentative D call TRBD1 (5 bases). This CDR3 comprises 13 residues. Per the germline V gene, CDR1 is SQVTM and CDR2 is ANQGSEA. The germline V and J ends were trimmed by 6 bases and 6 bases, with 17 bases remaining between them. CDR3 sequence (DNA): TGCAGCGTGGACGGACTGGGGGTAGCTGAAGCTTTCTTT. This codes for CSVDGLGVAEAFF.

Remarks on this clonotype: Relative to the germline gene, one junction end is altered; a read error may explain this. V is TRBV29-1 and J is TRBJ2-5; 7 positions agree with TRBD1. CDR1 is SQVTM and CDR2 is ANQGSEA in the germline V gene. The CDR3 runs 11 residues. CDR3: CIGRQGETQYF. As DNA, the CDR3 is TGCATCGGACGACAGGGAGAGACCCAATACTTC.

CDR3 sequence: CVSSLSRLAGGNNEQFF. DNA of the CDR3: TGTGTCAGTAGTTTATCTCGGCTAGCAGGAGGCAACAATGAGCAGTTCTTC. V usage is TRBV11-1 and J usage is TRBJ2-1, with TRBD2 as a possible D gene (5 bases). CDR1 and CDR2 from the germline V gene are SGHAT and FQDESV (reference sequence). The CDR3 extends over 17 amino acids.

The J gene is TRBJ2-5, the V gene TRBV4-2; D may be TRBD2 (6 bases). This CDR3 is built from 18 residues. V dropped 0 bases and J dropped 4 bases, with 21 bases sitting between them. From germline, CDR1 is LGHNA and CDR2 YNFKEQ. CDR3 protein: CASSQDLGGGASAETQYF. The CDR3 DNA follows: TGTGCCAGCAGCCAAGATCTTGGGGGAGGCGCTTCAGCAGAGACCCAGTACTTC.

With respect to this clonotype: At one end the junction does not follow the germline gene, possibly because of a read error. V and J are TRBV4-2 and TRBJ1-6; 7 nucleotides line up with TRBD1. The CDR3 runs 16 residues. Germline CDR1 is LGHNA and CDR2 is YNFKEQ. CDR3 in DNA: TGTGCCAGCAGCCAAGGGGGTACAGGGGATAATCCACCCCTCCACTTT. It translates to CASSQGGTGDNPPLHF.

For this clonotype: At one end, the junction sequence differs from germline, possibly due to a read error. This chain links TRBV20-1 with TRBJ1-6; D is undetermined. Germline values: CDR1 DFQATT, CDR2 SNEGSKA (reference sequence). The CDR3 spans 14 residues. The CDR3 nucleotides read TGCAGTGCTAGAGATCGGGAACTCTATTCACCCCTCAACTTT. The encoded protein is CSARDRELYSPLNF.

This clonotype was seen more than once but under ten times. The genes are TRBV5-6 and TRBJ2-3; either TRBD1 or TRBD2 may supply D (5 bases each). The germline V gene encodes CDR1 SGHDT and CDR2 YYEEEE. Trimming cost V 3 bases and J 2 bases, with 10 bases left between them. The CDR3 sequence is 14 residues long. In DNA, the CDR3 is TGTGCCAGCAGCTGGGACGGAACCACAGATACGCAGTATTTT. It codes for CASSWDGTTDTQYF.

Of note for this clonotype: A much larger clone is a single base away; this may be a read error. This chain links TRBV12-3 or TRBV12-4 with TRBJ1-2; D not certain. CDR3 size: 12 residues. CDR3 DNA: TGTGCCGGCAGTCAAACCAACTATGGCTACACCTTC. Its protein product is CAGSQTNYGYTF.

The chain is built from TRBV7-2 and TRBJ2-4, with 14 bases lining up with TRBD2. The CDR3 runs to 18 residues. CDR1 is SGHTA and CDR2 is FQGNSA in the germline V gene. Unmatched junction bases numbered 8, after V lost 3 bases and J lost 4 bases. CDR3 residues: CASSFGQGLAGAKNIQYF. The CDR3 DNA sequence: TGTGCCAGCAGCTTTGGACAGGGACTAGCGGGAGCTAAAAACATTCAGTACTTC.

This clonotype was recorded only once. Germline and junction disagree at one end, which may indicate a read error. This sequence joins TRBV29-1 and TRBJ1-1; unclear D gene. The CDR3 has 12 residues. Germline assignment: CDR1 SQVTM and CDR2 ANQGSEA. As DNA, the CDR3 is TGCAACGTTGAAGGTCGATCCGCTGAAGCTATCTTT. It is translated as CNVEGRSAEAIF.

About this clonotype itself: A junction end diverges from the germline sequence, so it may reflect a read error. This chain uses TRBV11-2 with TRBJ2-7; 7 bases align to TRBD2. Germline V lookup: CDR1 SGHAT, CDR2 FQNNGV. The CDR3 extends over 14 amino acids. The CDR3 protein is CTSREVGEGYEQHF. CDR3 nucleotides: TGTACCAGCAGGGAGGTAGGGGAGGGCTACGAGCAGCACTTC.

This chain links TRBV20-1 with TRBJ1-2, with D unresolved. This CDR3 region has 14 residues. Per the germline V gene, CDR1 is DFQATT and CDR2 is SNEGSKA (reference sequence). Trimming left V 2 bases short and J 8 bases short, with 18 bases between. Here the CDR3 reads CSARTVQSFRGYTF. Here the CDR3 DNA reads TGCAGTGCTAGAACGGTACAATCCTTCCGCGGCTACACCTTC.

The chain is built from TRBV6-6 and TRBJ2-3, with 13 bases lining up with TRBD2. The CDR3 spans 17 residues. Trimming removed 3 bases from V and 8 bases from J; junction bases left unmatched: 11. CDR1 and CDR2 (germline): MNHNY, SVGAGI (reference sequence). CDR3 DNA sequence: TGTGCCAGCAGTTATCTAACTAGCGGGGGGGGCGGGGGTACGCAGTATTTT. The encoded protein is CASSYLTSGGGGGTQYF.

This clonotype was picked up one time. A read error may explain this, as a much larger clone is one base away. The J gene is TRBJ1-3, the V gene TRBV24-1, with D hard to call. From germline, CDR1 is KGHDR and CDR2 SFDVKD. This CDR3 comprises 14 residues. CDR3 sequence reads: CATRKRKAGNAIYF. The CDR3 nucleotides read TGTGCCACCAGAAAAAGGAAGGCGGGAAACGCCATATATTTT.